This T cell receptor (beta chain) was captured in a study of breast tumors, draining lymph nodes, adjacent tissues. This clonotype was observed at least ten times. Its matching antigen is unknown. Overall study findings and caveats: Compared with lymph nodes, tumors were less diverse; compared with nontumor tissue, more.

From the multiplex PCR reads, TCRdb called clonotypes with MiXCR, one entry per CDR3 protein. The repertoire holds roughly 260,000 distinct CDR3 sequences, with roughly 31% as singletons. V gave up 8 bases and J gave up 4 bases; unmatched junction bases: 12. Looked up from germline, CDR1 is MNHEY and CDR2 is SVGAGI. CDR3 length: 15 amino acids. Samples came from axillary lymph nodes draining the breast cancer. The V and J genes are TRBV6-5 and TRBJ2-7; 9 bases align to TRBD2. Sequencing was carried out using axillary lymph node tissue. The TCR originated in a female donor with breast cancer. Some clones in this sample may be carry-over from other donors' samples. The CDR3 coding sequence is TGTGCCAGCGCCCATTATCTAGCGGGAAGATACGAGCAGTACTTC. The encoded protein is CASAHYLAGRYEQYF.